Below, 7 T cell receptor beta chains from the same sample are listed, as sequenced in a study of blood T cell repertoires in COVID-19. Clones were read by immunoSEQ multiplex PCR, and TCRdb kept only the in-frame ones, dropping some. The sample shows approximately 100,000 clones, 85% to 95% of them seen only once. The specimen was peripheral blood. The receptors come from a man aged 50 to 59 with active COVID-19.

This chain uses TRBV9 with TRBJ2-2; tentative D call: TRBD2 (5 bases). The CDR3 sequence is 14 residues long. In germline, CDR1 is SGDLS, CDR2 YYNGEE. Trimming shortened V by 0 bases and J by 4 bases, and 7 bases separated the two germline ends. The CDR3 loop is CASSVGGPTGELFF. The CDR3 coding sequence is TGTGCCAGCAGCGTAGGAGGGCCCACCGGGGAGCTGTTTTTT.

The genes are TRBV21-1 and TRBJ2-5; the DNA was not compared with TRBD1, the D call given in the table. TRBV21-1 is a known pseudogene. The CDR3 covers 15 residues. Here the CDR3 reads CASSRGTPDQETQYF. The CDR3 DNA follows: TGTGCCAGCAGCCGAGGGACACCGGACCAAGAGACCCAGTACTTC.

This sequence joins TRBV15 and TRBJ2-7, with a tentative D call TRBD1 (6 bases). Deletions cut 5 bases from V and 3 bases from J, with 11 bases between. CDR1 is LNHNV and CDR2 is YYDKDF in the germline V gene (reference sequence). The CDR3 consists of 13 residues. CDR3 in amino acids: CATSRDKNYEQYF. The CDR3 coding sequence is TGTGCCACCAGCCGGGACAAAAACTACGAGCAGTACTTC.

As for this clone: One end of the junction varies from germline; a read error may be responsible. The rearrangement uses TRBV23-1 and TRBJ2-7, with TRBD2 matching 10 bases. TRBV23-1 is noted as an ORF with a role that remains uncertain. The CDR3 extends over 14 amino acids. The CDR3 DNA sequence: TGCGCCAGCAGTCAAAAAAGCCTAGCGGGGGTACCCGTCTTC. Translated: CASSQKSLAGVPVF.

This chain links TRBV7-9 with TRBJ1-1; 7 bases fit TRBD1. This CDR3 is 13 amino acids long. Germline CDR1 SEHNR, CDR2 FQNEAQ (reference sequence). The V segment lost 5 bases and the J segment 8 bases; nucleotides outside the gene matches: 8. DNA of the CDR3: TGTGCCAGCAGCGTAGGGACAGCCAGAGAAGCTTTCTTT. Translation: CASSVGTAREAFF. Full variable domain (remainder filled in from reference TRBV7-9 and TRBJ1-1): DTGVSQNPRHKITKRGQNVTFRCDPISEHNRLYWYRQTLGQGPEFLTYFQNEAQLEKSRLLSDRFSAERPKGSFSTLEIQRTEQGDSAMYLCASSVGTAREAFFGQGTRLTVV.

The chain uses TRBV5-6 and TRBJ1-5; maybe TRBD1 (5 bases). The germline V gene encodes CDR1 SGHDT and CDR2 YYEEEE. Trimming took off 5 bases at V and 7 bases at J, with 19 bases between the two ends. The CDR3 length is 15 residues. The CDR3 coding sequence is TGTGCCAGCAGTGAGTGGGGGGGTGGAGGACAGCCCCAGCATTTT. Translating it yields CASSEWGGGGQPQHF.

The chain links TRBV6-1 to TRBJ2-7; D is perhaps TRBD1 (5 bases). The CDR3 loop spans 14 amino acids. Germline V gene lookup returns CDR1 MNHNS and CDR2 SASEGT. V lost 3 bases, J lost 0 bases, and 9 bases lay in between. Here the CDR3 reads CASSDEGVSYEQYF. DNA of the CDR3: TGTGCCAGCAGTGACGAAGGGGTCTCCTACGAGCAGTACTTC.